This paragraph reports one T cell receptor beta chain. This CDR3 has 18 residues. Unmatched junction bases numbered 10, after V lost 3 bases and J lost 0 bases. Germline CDR1 reads GTSNPN; CDR2 reads SVGIG (reference sequence). The Seattle patients, enrolled during active infection, were followed longitudinally. The record originates from a study of blood T cell repertoires in COVID-19. About the study: COVID-19 samples collected from the United States, Italy and Spain covered acute and convalescent phases. Nucleic acid was either cDNA or gDNA, and it came from T cells, B-cell-depleted T cells, or PBMCs.

Authors' processing steps: For nucleated cells, counts were estimated from reference gene primer amplification. Sequencing used immunoSEQ multiplex PCR; TCRdb keeps in-frame clones, though not all of them. V, J and clone size are those of that table, while D and trimming were read from the DNA. Of about 420,000 clones detected, around 90% appear once; the ten largest clones hold 0.8% to 0.9%. The V gene is TRBV30, the J gene TRBJ2-1; 11 bases match TRBD2. This sequence was found in a man aged 18 to 29 with COVID-19, enrolled during active disease. Material: peripheral blood. The chain's CDR3 is CAWRPRQGLAASYNEQFF. CDR3 DNA: TGTGCCTGGAGACCCAGACAGGGACTAGCGGCCTCCTACAATGAGCAGTTCTTC.